Below, 5 T cell receptor beta chains from the same sample are listed, as sequenced in a study of T cell responses to AZD1222 COVID-19 vaccine. Assay used: immunoSEQ multiplex PCR; TCRdb lists only in-frame clones, some missing. The data show more than 75,000 clones, about 80% seen once. Sequences were derived from peripheral blood, sampled 28 days after the second AZD1222 dose. The receptors originated from an adult who received the AZD1222 COVID-19 vaccine.

The chain is built from TRBV7-2 and TRBJ1-2; 7 bases are a match to TRBD1. V gave up 4 bases and J gave up 4 bases; unmatched junction bases: 6. This CDR3 is built from 14 residues. Germline V gene lookup returns CDR1 SGHTA and CDR2 FQGNSA. CDR3 nucleotide sequence: TGTGCCAGCAGCTCCCGGGACAGACTCTATGGCTACACCTTC. Translated, it gives CASSSRDRLYGYTF.

This clone was seen repeatedly, ten times or more. The gene calls are TRBV30 and TRBJ2-1; 8 bases agree with TRBD2. CDR3 size: 12 residues. The V gene's germline CDR1 is GTSNPN and CDR2 SVGIG (reference sequence). V shed 8 bases and J 0 bases; nucleotides not matched to a gene: 0. The DNA for the CDR3 is TGTGCCGGGACTAGCTCCTACAATGAGCAGTTCTTC. Residues: CAGTSSYNEQFF. Complete variable domain (other parts from reference TRBV30 and TRBJ2-1): SQTIHQWPATLVQPVGSPLSLECTVEGTSNPNLYWYRQAAGRGLQLLFYSVGIGQISSEVPQNLSASRPQDRQFILSSKKLLLSDSGFYLCAGTSSYNEQFFGPGTRLTVL.

This sequence joins TRBV19 and TRBJ1-4; D gene uncertain. Germline-derived CDR1 and CDR2 are LNHDA and SQIVND (reference sequence). The ends were cut back, 6 bases at V and 8 bases at J, with 19 bases in the middle. The CDR3 extends over 15 amino acids. The CDR3 spells CASRRSWGEQEKLFF. The CDR3 bases are TGTGCCAGTAGGCGATCTTGGGGTGAACAAGAAAAACTGTTTTTT.

This chain joins TRBV6-5 and TRBJ1-2; D is unclear. Per germline, CDR1 MNHEY and CDR2 SVGAGI. The ends were cut back, 7 bases at V and 7 bases at J, with 19 bases in the middle. There are 14 residues in the CDR3. In DNA, the CDR3 is TGTGCCAGCACCGGCTATGGCAGGACGGGTGGCTACACCTTC. Its protein is CASTGYGRTGGYTF.

V gene TRBV9 combines with J gene TRBJ2-3; 15 bases align to TRBD2. Germline V gene data show CDR1 as SGDLS and CDR2 as YYNGEE. This CDR3 contains 17 residues. V was pared by 0 bases and J by 6 bases, with 5 bases of the junction left unmatched. The CDR3 protein is CASSVGTSGRARDTQYF. In nucleotides, the CDR3 is TGTGCCAGCAGCGTAGGGACTAGCGGGAGGGCCCGGGATACGCAGTATTTT.